The T cell receptor (beta chain) described here comes from a study of blood T cells in healthy people across ages. Study-level background: Template switching picked up about one barcoded beta molecule for each two T cells. Findings and limits, study-wide: Not knowing donor CMV status may have confounded expanded clonotype changes.

This clonotype occurred a few times. The antigen remains undetermined. Donor samples were obtained from healthy Caucasian individuals from Russia, aged about 6 to 95. Primed by a sample-barcoded 5' primer and a J-beta primer mix, a second PCR proceeded for about 7 to 12 cycles. The study obtained at least 3 million CDR3-containing paired-end reads from every sample. TCRdb used MiXCR to reprocess the 5' RACE reads, holding one entry per CDR3 protein. The sample lists hundreds of thousands of distinct CDR3 sequences; 24% were seen once. V lost 3 bases, J lost 2 bases, and 2 bases stayed unmatched. The CDR3 sequence is 14 residues long. The same sample was also used in a study of T cells of mothers and their children.

The receptor comes from a boy between 10 and 17 years old in good health. The gene calls are TRBV12-3 or TRBV12-4 and TRBJ2-5, with 8 bases fitting TRBD1. The specimen was blood. Written as DNA, the CDR3 is TGTGCCAGCAGTTTGGACAGGGAACAAGAGACCCAGTACTTC. This gives the protein CASSLDREQETQYF.